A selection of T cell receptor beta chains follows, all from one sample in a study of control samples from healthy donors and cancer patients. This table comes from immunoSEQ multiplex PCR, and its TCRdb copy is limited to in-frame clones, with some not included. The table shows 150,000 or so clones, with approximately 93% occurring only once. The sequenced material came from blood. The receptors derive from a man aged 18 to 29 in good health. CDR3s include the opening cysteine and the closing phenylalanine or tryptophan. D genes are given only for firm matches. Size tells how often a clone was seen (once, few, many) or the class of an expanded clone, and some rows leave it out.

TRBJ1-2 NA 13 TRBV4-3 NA TGCGCCAGCAGCCACCCGGCGAACTATGGCTACACCTTC CASSHPANYGYTF
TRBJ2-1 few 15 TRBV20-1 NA TGCAGTGCTAGTTCCGGCCTTCCTACCCAATCGAAGCAGTTCTTC CSASSGLPTQSKQFF
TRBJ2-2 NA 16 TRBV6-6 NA TGTGCCAGCAGTTACCCCCAGGGACCGAGCAGCGGGGAGCTGTTTTTT CASSYPQGPSSGELFF
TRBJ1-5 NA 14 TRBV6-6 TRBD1 TGTGCCAGCAGTAAGGACAGGGCGGATCAGCCCCAGCATTTT CASSKDRADQPQHF
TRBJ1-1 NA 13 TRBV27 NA TGTGCCAGCAGTTATAGGGTGAACACTGAAGCTTTCTTT CASSYRVNTEAFF
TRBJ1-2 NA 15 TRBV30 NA TGTGCCTGGAGGGAAAGCCTCGGAACAGTCTATGGCTACACCTTC CAWRESLGTVYGYTF
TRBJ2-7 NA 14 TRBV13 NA TGTGCCAGCAGCTTCTACGACTCGGCCTACGAGCAGTACTTC CASSFYDSAYEQYF
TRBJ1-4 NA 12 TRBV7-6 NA TGTGCCAGCAGCTTAGTTGGTGAAAAACTGTTTTTT CASSLVGEKLFF
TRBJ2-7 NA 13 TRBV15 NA TGTGCCACCAGCAGAGGAAACGCAGACGAGCAGTACTTC CATSRGNADEQYF
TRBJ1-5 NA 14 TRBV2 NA TGTGCCAGCAGTGCGGGTCCCGGGAATCAGCCCCAGCATTTT CASSAGPGNQPQHF
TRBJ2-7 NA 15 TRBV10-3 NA TGTGCCATCAGTGGCGGGGACTCGGCCTCCTACGAGCAGTACTTC CAISGGDSASYEQYF
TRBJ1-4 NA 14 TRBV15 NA TGTGCCACCAGCAGTTTAACGGGACTGCGGAAACTGTTTTTT CATSSLTGLRKLFF
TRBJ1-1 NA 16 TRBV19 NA TGTGCCAGTAGATCACCTCGACTCCAGGGGACCACTGAAGCTTTCTTT CASRSPRLQGTTEAFF
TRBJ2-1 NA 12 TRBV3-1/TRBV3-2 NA TGTGCCAGCAGCCAAGAATCCGCTGAGCAGTTCTTC CASSQESAEQFF
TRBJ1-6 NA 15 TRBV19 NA TGTGCCAGTAGTACGACGGGAGGGGGGACTTCACCCCTCCACTTT CASSTTGGGTSPLHF
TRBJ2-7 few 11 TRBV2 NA TGTGCCAGCAGGGTCGGTGCCTCTCAGTACTTC CASRVGASQYF
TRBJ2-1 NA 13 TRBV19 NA TGTGCCAGTAGGATCCAGGGTAAAAATGAGCAGTTCTTC CASRIQGKNEQFF
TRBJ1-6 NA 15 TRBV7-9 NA TGTGCCAGCAGCTTCTGGAGCTCCTATAATTCACCCCTCCACTTT CASSFWSSYNSPLHF
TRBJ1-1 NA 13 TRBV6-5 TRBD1 TGTGCCAGCAGGCGGGGGACAGATACTGAAGCTTTCTTT CASRRGTDTEAFF
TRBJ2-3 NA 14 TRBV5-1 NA TGCGCCAGCAGCTTTGCGGGTTTATCAGATACGCAGTATTTT CASSFAGLSDTQYF
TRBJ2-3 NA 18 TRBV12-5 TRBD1 TGTGCTAGTGGTTCGGACCTTTTGACAGGGGTTTTTGCAGATACGCAGTATTTT CASGSDLLTGVFADTQYF
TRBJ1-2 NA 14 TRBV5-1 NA TGCGCCAGCAGCCGGGCGGCAGCCGACAATGGCTACACCTTC CASSRAAADNGYTF
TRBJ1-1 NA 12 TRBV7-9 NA TGTGCCAGCAGCCCAGAGAGGGGTGAAGCTTTCTTT CASSPERGEAFF
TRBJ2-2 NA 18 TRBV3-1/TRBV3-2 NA TGTGCCAGCAGCCAAGATTGGTGGGGGGAAATCGACACCGGGGAGCTGTTTTTT CASSQDWWGEIDTGELFF
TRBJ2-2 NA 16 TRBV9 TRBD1 TGTGCCAGCAGCCCCTGGGGGACAGGGTCGGGCGGGGAGCTGTTTTTT CASSPWGTGSGGELFF
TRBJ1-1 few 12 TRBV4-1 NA TGCGCCAGCAGCCAAGTGGACACTGAAGCTTTCTTT CASSQVDTEAFF
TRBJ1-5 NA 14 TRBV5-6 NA TGTGCCAGCAGCTTGGGGAGGGATGGGCAGCCCCAGCATTTT CASSLGRDGQPQHF
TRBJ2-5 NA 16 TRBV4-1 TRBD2 TGCGCCAGCAGCCAAACTCAGCGGGGAGCGATGGAGACCCAGTACTTC CASSQTQRGAMETQYF
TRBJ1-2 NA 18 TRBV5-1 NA TGCGCCAGCAGCCCCCCCACCTCGACAGGACAGTTCGGCTATGGCTACACCTTC CASSPPTSTGQFGYGYTF
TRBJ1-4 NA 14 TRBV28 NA TGTGCCAGCAGTTTACCCACCTGGCCGGGAAAACTGTTTTTT CASSLPTWPGKLFF
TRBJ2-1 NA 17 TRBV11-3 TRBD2 TGTGCCAGCAGCTGGAGTTTGGCGGGAGGGGGCTACAATGAGCAGTTCTTC CASSWSLAGGGYNEQFF
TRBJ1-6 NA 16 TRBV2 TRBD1 TGTGCCAGCACCGAAAGGGAGGGACAGGGTAATTCACCCCTCCACTTT CASTEREGQGNSPLHF
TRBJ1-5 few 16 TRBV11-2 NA TGTGCCAGCAGCCCCACAGGTTACCTTAACAATCAGCCCCAGCATTTT CASSPTGYLNNQPQHF
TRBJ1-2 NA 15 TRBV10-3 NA TGTGCCATCAGTGAGTCGACTCGGGGGTACTATGGCTACACCTTC CAISESTRGYYGYTF
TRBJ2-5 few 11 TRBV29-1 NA TGCAGCGTTGACAGGGAGGAGACCCAGTACTTC CSVDREETQYF
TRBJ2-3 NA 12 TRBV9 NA TGTGCCAGCAGCGTCAGGGAGGATACGCAGTATTTT CASSVREDTQYF
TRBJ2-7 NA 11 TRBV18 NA TGTGCCAGCTCGAACCAGGACGAGCAGTACTTC CASSNQDEQYF
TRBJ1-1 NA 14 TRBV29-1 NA TGCAGCGTTGTCGAGACAGGACGCTACAGGGAAGCTTTCTTT CSVVETGRYREAFF
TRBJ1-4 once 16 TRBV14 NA TGTGCCAGCAGCCAAGTCGGGGCCGCAACTAATGAAAAACTGTTTTTT CASSQVGAATNEKLFF
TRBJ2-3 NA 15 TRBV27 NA TGTGCCAGCAGTCTGTACCCGGCAGGGGCAGATACGCAGTATTTT CASSLYPAGADTQYF
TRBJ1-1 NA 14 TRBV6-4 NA TGTGCCAGCAGAAGGGAATCGATGAACACTGAAGCTTTCTTT CASRRESMNTEAFF